These T cell receptor beta chains were read from a single sample in a study of cytomegalovirus exposure and HLA in healthy donors. Repertoires were generated with immunoSEQ multiplex PCR, while TCRdb's copy carries only in-frame clones and drops some. The table lists more than 100,000 clones. The sample was PBMCs. All receptors come from a man aged 40-49 years in good health and CMV-seronegative. Both conserved end residues are part of each CDR3. The D gene is left open where the match is weak.

v_call	j_call	d_call	cdr3_aa	cdr3_nt
TRBV28	TRBJ1-1	NA	CASSPTGSTYTEAFF	TGTGCCAGCAGCCCAACAGGGTCGACATACACTGAAGCTTTCTTT
TRBV19	TRBJ2-2	TRBD2	CASTASGSNTGELFF	TGTGCCAGTACGGCTAGCGGGAGCAACACCGGGGAGCTGTTTTTT
TRBV11-2	TRBJ2-3	NA	CASSYRDTQYF	TGTGCCAGCAGCTATCGGGATACGCAGTATTTT
TRBV18	TRBJ2-5	NA	CASSPGARETQYF	TGTGCCAGCTCACCGGGGGCGAGAGAGACCCAGTACTTC
TRBV19	TRBJ2-7	TRBD2	CASSLRGGHSSYEQYF	TGTGCCAGTAGTCTCCGGGGGGGCCATAGCTCCTACGAGCAGTACTTC
TRBV11-2	TRBJ2-7	NA	CASSRNLIRSGYEQYF	TGTGCCAGCAGCCGCAACCTAATACGTTCAGGCTACGAGCAGTACTTC
TRBV6-5	TRBJ1-2	NA	CASSYSRGWGRGYTF	TGTGCCAGCAGTTACTCGAGGGGGTGGGGTAGAGGCTACACCTTC
TRBV6-1	TRBJ2-3	TRBD1	CATLGDRRQYF	TGTGCCACCCTAGGGGACAGAAGGCAGTATTTT
TRBV5-4	TRBJ1-1	NA	CASSDWTAVVNTEAFF	TGTGCCAGCAGCGACTGGACAGCGGTGGTGAACACTGAAGCTTTCTTT
TRBV19	TRBJ2-7	NA	CASSIGADPYEQYF	TGTGCCAGTAGTATAGGGGCAGACCCCTACGAGCAGTACTTC
TRBV10-2	TRBJ1-1	NA	CASSLGRATEAFF	TGCGCCAGCAGTTTGGGGAGGGCCACTGAAGCTTTCTTT
TRBV5-1	TRBJ2-3	NA	CASSLAWTGVAGMGTDTQYF	TGCGCCAGCAGCTTGGCATGGACAGGGGTAGCGGGGATGGGCACAGATACGCAGTATTTT
TRBV7-8	TRBJ2-7	TRBD1	CASSYGQGTYEQYF	TGTGCCAGCAGCTACGGACAGGGTACTTACGAGCAGTACTTC
TRBV7-2	TRBJ2-1	NA	CASSTSLASYNEQFF	TGTGCCAGCAGCACTAGTCTAGCATCCTACAATGAGCAGTTCTTC
TRBV28	TRBJ2-3	TRBD2	CASSSLLAGSTDTQYF	TGTGCCAGCAGCTCACTTCTAGCGGGGAGCACAGATACGCAGTATTTT
TRBV11-3	TRBJ1-6	NA	CASSLDASSGSPLHF	TGTGCCAGCAGCTTAGACGCGTCCTCTGGTTCACCCCTCCACTTT
TRBV28	TRBJ1-4	NA	CASSFPGSDEKLFF	TGTGCCAGCAGTTTCCCCGGGAGCGATGAAAAACTGTTTTTT
TRBV6-5	TRBJ2-3	TRBD2	CASSRREGGDTQYF	TGTGCCAGCAGTCGGCGGGAGGGCGGAGATACGCAGTATTTT
TRBV27	TRBJ2-3	NA	CASTSRVNTQYF	TGTGCCAGCACGTCCCGTGTAAATACGCAGTATTTT
TRBV6-6	TRBJ1-5	TRBD1	CASSPQDRGTSQPQHF	TGTGCCAGCAGCCCTCAAGACAGGGGAACGAGTCAGCCCCAGCATTTT
TRBV30	TRBJ2-7	NA	CAWQQGPSSYEQYF	TGTGCCTGGCAACAGGGCCCCTCCTCCTACGAGCAGTACTTC
TRBV7-2	TRBJ1-2	NA	CASSSNSYGYTF	TGTGCCAGCAGCTCCAACAGTTATGGCTACACCTTC
TRBV7-9	TRBJ1-2	NA	CASSLGSQGTSNYGYTF	TGTGCCAGCAGCTTAGGGTCCCAGGGAACTTCTAACTATGGCTACACCTTC
TRBV7-2	TRBJ1-1	NA	CASSLSAGMNTEAFF	TGTGCCAGCAGCTTATCGGCAGGGATGAACACTGAAGCTTTCTTT
TRBV7-2	TRBJ2-3	TRBD2	CASSLANSAGGQDTQYF	TGTGCCAGCAGCTTAGCTAATTCCGCGGGAGGGCAAGATACGCAGTATTTT
TRBV14	TRBJ2-5	NA	CASSPNSQETQYF	TGTGCCAGCAGCCCGAACAGTCAAGAGACCCAGTACTTC
TRBV2	TRBJ2-6	NA	CASSDQGAGANVLTF	TGTGCCAGCAGTGACCAGGGTGCTGGGGCCAACGTCCTGACTTTC
TRBV19	TRBJ2-1	NA	CASSIKQPPNEQFF	TGTGCCAGTAGTATTAAACAGCCGCCCAATGAGCAGTTCTTC
TRBV19	TRBJ1-1	TRBD1	CASSAPTGGVNTEAFF	TGTGCCAGTAGTGCCCCGACAGGGGGAGTGAACACTGAAGCTTTCTTT
TRBV7-9	TRBJ2-1	NA	CASSLGAGIGNEQFF	TGTGCCAGCAGCTTAGGGGCAGGGATTGGGAATGAGCAGTTCTTC
TRBV5-6	TRBJ2-5	TRBD2	CASSFTSGGETQYF	TGTGCCAGCAGCTTTACTAGCGGGGGAGAGACCCAGTACTTC
TRBV5-1	TRBJ1-4	TRBD1	CASSQFGQGREKLFF	TGCGCCAGCAGCCAATTTGGACAGGGTCGGGAAAAACTGTTTTTT
TRBV7-2	TRBJ1-5	NA	CASSSGVRAQHF	TGTGCCAGCAGCTCAGGGGTGAGGGCCCAGCATTTT
TRBV5-4	TRBJ2-1	NA	CASSLPGTKSNEQFF	TGTGCCAGCAGCTTGCCGGGAACTAAAAGCAATGAGCAGTTCTTC